Each of the 10 T cell receptor beta chains below was sequenced from the same sample in a study of T cells in Graves' hyperthyroidism and ophthalmopathy. Authors of the study amplified TCR beta CDR3 regions from RNA transcripts. HTBI primers were used for first-round RT-PCR of the TCR CDR3. Using its own MiXCR run on the multiplex PCR reads, TCRdb lists one record per CDR3 protein. The sample shows 220,000 or so distinct CDR3 sequences, around 17% of them seen only once. Source material: blood. These receptors all come from a woman aged 18 to 35 with Graves' ophthalmopathy.

The sample holds many counts of this clonotype. The chain uses TRBV6-1 and TRBJ2-2; 15 bases map to TRBD2. Germline loops: CDR1 MNHNS, CDR2 SASEGT. The CDR3 runs to 17 residues. The V segment lost 6 bases and the J segment 3 bases; nucleotides outside the gene matches: 5. As DNA, the CDR3 is TGTGCCAGCAGACCCGGACTAGCGGGGGGGCACACCGGGGAGCTGTTTTTT. Translated: CASRPGLAGGHTGELFF.

There are many counts of this clonotype. The rearrangement links TRBV9 to TRBJ1-6; D uncertain. Germline CDR1 SGDLS, CDR2 YYNGEE. There are 15 residues in the CDR3. With 0 bases removed from V and 8 bases from J, the gap between germline ends came to 12 bases. For the CDR3, the DNA is TGTGCCAGCAGCGTAGCTCACGAGAGCTATTCACCCCTCCACTTT. It is translated as CASSVAHESYSPLHF.

This clonotype came up many times. The V and J genes are TRBV6-1 and TRBJ2-7; possibly TRBD1 or TRBD2 for D (5 bases each). The CDR3 has 13 amino acids. Germline lookup yields CDR1 MNHNS and CDR2 SASEGT. Between the trimmed V and J ends, which lost 3 bases and 4 bases, there was a span of 10 bases. CDR3 region: CASSEGREYEQYF. The CDR3 DNA reads as TGTGCCAGCAGTGAGGGCAGGGAGTACGAGCAGTACTTC.

This clonotype was detected many times. The CDR3 sequence is CASSYGQVGEAFF. In nucleotides, the CDR3 is TGTGCCAGCAGCTATGGACAGGTCGGGGAAGCTTTCTTT. The chain couples TRBV11-1 to TRBJ1-1; the match to TRBD1 covers 7 bases. The germline CDR1 and CDR2 sequences are SGHAT and FQDESV (reference sequence). The V segment lost 4 bases and the J segment 8 bases; nucleotides outside the gene matches: 7. This CDR3 has 13 amino acids.

J is TRBJ1-6 and V is TRBV5-5, with 8 bases fitting TRBD1. Germline lookup yields CDR1 SGHKS and CDR2 YYEKEE (reference sequence). The CDR3 extends over 15 amino acids. V lost 2 bases and J lost 6; bases outside the gene matches: 4. Here the CDR3 reads CASSFEGQGNSPLHF. The CDR3 nucleotides read TGTGCCAGCAGCTTCGAAGGACAGGGTAATTCACCCCTCCACTTT.

The sample holds many counts of this clonotype. The V call is TRBV20-1, the J call TRBJ2-7, with D perhaps matching TRBD2 (5 bases). V dropped 1 base and J dropped 2 bases, with 15 bases sitting between them. This CDR3 region has 15 residues. Germline V CDR1 and CDR2: DFQATT, SNEGSKA (reference sequence). The CDR3 loop reads CSARVLGAYTYEQYF. The DNA for the CDR3 is TGCAGTGCTAGAGTCCTGGGAGCCTACACCTACGAGCAGTACTTC.

This clonotype was counted ten times or more. This chain uses TRBV6-1 with TRBJ1-2, with 8 bases identical to TRBD1. The J segment lost 4 bases and the V segment lost 7 bases, leaving 5 bases of the junction unmatched. The CDR3 totals 13 residues. CDR1 is MNHNS and CDR2 is SASEGT in the germline V gene. The CDR3: CASTGQGGYGYTF. The CDR3 region has the DNA TGTGCCAGCACTGGACAGGGTGGCTATGGCTACACCTTC.

The table lists this clonotype with many counts. The chain recombines TRBV20-1 with TRBJ2-7; 13 positions match TRBD2. With V trimmed by 5 bases and J by 4 bases, 2 bases remained unmatched. This CDR3 region has 13 residues. The germline V gene has CDR1 DFQATT and CDR2 SNEGSKA (reference sequence). The CDR3 loop is CSAGLAGAYEQYF. The CDR3 nucleotides read TGCAGTGCTGGACTAGCGGGAGCTTACGAGCAGTACTTC.

This clonotype was recorded many times. The chain is built from TRBV28 and TRBJ1-1; 7 bases map to TRBD1. V lost 6 bases, J lost 6 bases, and 7 bases stayed unmatched. The CDR3 is 13 residues long. Germline assignment: CDR1 MDHEN and CDR2 SYDVKM. Here the CDR3 reads CASSLPDRAEAFF. For the CDR3, the DNA is TGTGCCAGCAGCCTCCCCGACAGGGCTGAAGCTTTCTTT.

On this clonotype itself: A much larger clonotype is one base distant, so this may be a read error. The genes are TRBV6-6 and TRBJ2-1; 9 bases line up with TRBD2. CDR3 length: 17 amino acids. Germline V gene data show CDR1 as MNHNY and CDR2 as SVGAGI (reference sequence). The V and J ends lost 0 bases and 2 bases, in that order; junction bases with no gene match: 5. The CDR3 DNA reads TGTGCCAGCAGTTACTCTCCTAGCGGGGATACCTACAATGAGCAGTTCTTC. Translation: CASSYSPSGDTYNEQFF.